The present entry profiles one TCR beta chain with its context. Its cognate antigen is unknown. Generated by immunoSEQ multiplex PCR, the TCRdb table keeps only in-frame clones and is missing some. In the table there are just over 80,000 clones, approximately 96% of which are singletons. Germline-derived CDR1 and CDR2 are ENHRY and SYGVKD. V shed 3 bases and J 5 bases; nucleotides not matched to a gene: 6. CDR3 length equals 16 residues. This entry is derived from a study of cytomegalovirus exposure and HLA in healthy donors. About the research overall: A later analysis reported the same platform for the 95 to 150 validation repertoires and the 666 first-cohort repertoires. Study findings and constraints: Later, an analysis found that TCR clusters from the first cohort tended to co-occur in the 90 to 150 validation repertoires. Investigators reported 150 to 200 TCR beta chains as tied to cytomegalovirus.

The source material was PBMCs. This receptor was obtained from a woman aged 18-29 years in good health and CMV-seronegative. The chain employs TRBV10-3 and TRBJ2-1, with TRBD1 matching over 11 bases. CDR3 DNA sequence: TGTGCCATCAGTGACTTCCGGGACAGGGGGGACAATGAGCAGTTCTTC. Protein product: CAISDFRDRGDNEQFF.